These 19 T cell receptor beta chains came from one sample sequenced in a study of response to subunit inactivated influenza vaccine. TCRdb passed the RT-PCR reads through MiXCR, listing each CDR3 protein once. This table has roughly 780,000 distinct CDR3 sequences, about a fifth appearing once. Source: PBMCs from blood, taken approximately 5 days after vaccination. The receptors stem from a man aged 45-60 years who received an inactivated influenza vaccine.

This clonotype has only a few counts. The V call is TRBV7-9, the J call TRBJ2-1, with 10 bases fitting TRBD2. V shed 5 bases and J 4 bases; nucleotides not matched to a gene: 11. Germline-derived CDR1 and CDR2 are SEHNR and FQNEAQ (reference sequence). This CDR3 contains 17 residues. The CDR3 DNA sequence: TGTGCCAGCAGCCCACCCTCTAGCGGGAGCTTATACAATGAGCAGTTCTTC. Translating gives CASSPPSSGSLYNEQFF.

This clonotype was seen repeatedly, ten times or more. The chain uses TRBV12-3 or TRBV12-4 and TRBJ2-3; D not certain. The CDR3 loop spans 13 amino acids. V lost 6 bases, J lost 0 bases, and 7 bases lay in between. This CDR3 is CASSFSSTDTQYF. In DNA form, the CDR3 reads TGTGCCAGCAGCTTCTCTAGCACAGATACGCAGTATTTT.

This chain uses TRBV6-2 or TRBV6-3 with TRBJ2-1; TRBD2 might be the D (5 bases). V was pared by 2 bases and J by 10 bases, with 9 bases between. The length of the CDR3 is 12 residues. Germline V CDR1 and CDR2: MNHEY, SVGEGT. CDR3: CASSYTSYEQFF. As DNA, the CDR3 is TGTGCCAGCAGTTACACTAGTTACGAGCAGTTCTTC.

This chain connects TRBV6-1 to TRBJ1-1; TRBD1 matches at 7 bases. Germline V CDR1 and CDR2: MNHNS, SASEGT. V shed 6 bases and J 1 base; nucleotides not matched to a gene: 8. The CDR3 contains 15 residues. This CDR3 is CASSQPQGKNTEAFF. Here the CDR3 DNA reads TGTGCCAGCAGCCAACCACAGGGGAAGAACACTGAAGCTTTCTTT.

The chain combines TRBV5-1 with TRBJ2-1; D possibly corresponds to TRBD1 (5 bases). Per the germline V gene, CDR1 is SGHRS and CDR2 is YFSETQ. Trimming shortened V by 7 bases and J by 0 bases, and 14 bases separated the two germline ends. The CDR3 covers 15 residues. Written as DNA, the CDR3 is TGCGCCAGCCAGGGTCAAGCGAGCTCCTACAATGAGCAGTTCTTC. Translated, it gives CASQGQASSYNEQFF.

As regards this clonotype: The junction shows a germline mismatch at one end, possibly a read error. The chain recombines TRBV7-7 with TRBJ2-2; D ambiguous. The CDR3 totals 13 residues. CDR1 and CDR2 from the germline V gene are SSHAT and FNYEAQ (reference sequence). CDR3 amino acids: CASSKQLTGELFF. CDR3 in DNA: TGTGCTAGCAGTAAACAGCTTACCGGGGAGCTGTTTTTT.

The chain joins TRBV5-4 to TRBJ2-1; 12 nucleotides match TRBD2. The CDR3 is 16 amino acids. Germline CDR1 and CDR2: SGHNT and YYREEE (reference sequence). Germline trimming cut 5 bases from V and 8 bases from J; bases unmatched to any gene: 11. The CDR3 DNA reads TGTGCCAGCAGGCCGACTAGCGGGGGAGGCCTCGATGAGCAGTTCTTC. It encodes CASRPTSGGGLDEQFF.

This clonotype was seen a few times. CDR3 DNA sequence: TGTGCCAGCAGCCCCCGGGACGGCCACACAGATACGCAGTATTTT. It translates to CASSPRDGHTDTQYF. This sequence joins TRBV5-6 and TRBJ2-3; D is tentatively TRBD1 or TRBD2 (5 bases each). The CDR3 has 15 amino acids. The germline gives CDR1 SGHDT, CDR2 YYEEEE. The ends were cut back, 4 bases at V and 2 bases at J, with 14 bases in the middle.

In this sample, this clonotype turned up a few times. V usage is TRBV6-5 and J usage is TRBJ2-7; no firm D call. Germline V gene data show CDR1 as MNHEY and CDR2 as SVGAGI. V lost 2 bases, J lost 0 bases, and 8 bases lay in between. The CDR3 totals 14 residues. CDR3 DNA: TGTGCCAGCAGTTACCCCGACCGCTCCTACGAGCAGTACTTC. This sequence encodes CASSYPDRSYEQYF.

This clonotype was recorded many times. Relative to the germline gene, one junction end is altered; a read error may explain this. The chain recombines TRBV5-1 with TRBJ2-3, with TRBD1 matching over 9 bases. The CDR3 covers 15 residues. CDR1 is SGHRS and CDR2 is YFSETQ in the germline V gene. This CDR3 reads CASSLDRGGTDTQYF. DNA for the CDR3: TGTGCCAGCAGCTTGGACAGGGGCGGTACAGATACGCAGTATTTT. The entire variable domain, with the rest obtained from reference TRBV5-1 and TRBJ2-3, is as follows: KAGVTQTPRYLIKTRGQQVTLSCSPISGHRSVSWYQQTPGQGLQFLFEYFSETQRNKGNFPGRFSGRQFSNSRSEMNVSTLELGDSALYLCASSLDRGGTDTQYFGPGTRLTVL.

Regarding this clonotype: This sequence may be a read error, since a much larger clone differs from it by one base. V usage is TRBV10-3 and J usage is TRBJ2-1, with D perhaps TRBD2 (5 bases). The CDR3 is 15 residues long. Looked up from germline, CDR1 is ENHRY and CDR2 is SYGVKD. Trimming cost V 3 bases and J 3 bases, with 12 bases left between them. In DNA, the CDR3 is TGTGCCATCAGTGATACTAGGTTGGGCTACAATGAGCAGTTCTTC. Its protein is CAISDTRLGYNEQFF.

In this sample, this clonotype turned up a few times. J is TRBJ2-1 and V is TRBV20-1; TRBD2 agrees at 7 bases. Germline V gene lookup returns CDR1 DFQATT and CDR2 SNEGSKA (reference sequence). The CDR3 sequence is 15 residues long. The V segment lost 4 bases and the J segment 1 base; nucleotides outside the gene matches: 7. CDR3: CSATSGVGSYNEQFF. The CDR3 DNA reads as TGCAGTGCTACCAGCGGGGTGGGATCCTACAATGAGCAGTTCTTC.

The genes are TRBV6-5 and TRBJ2-1, with a possible D match to TRBD2 (6 bases). The CDR3 runs to 12 residues. Germline CDR1 MNHEY, CDR2 SVGAGI. V was clipped by 2 bases and J by 12 bases, with 11 bases between them. The CDR3 region has the DNA TGTGCCAGCAGTTACGGGGGGACCCCGCAGTTCTTC. This gives the protein CASSYGGTPQFF.

V usage is TRBV20-1 and J usage is TRBJ1-1; unclear D gene. V was clipped by 0 bases and J by 2 bases, with 13 bases between them. The CDR3 length is 15 residues. Germline loops: CDR1 DFQATT, CDR2 SNEGSKA (reference sequence). CDR3 sequence: CSARDLGQSNTEAFF. CDR3 nucleotides: TGCAGTGCTAGAGATTTGGGTCAGAGTAACACTGAAGCTTTCTTT.

The chain combines TRBV5-6 with TRBJ2-2; no clear D gene. V shed 6 bases and J shed 4 bases, with 16 bases lying between them. This CDR3 spans 15 amino acids. Germline assignment: CDR1 SGHDT and CDR2 YYEEEE. CDR3 DNA sequence: TGTGCCAGCACCCACTGGAGCGTAAGCACCGGGGAGCTGTTTTTT. As protein: CASTHWSVSTGELFF. Drawing the rest from reference TRBV5-6 and TRBJ2-2, the complete variable domain is DAGVTQSPTHLIKTRGQQVTLRCSPKSGHDTVSWYQQALGQGPQFIFQYYEEEERQRGNFPDRFSGHQFPNYSSELNVNALLLGDSALYLCASTHWSVSTGELFFGEGSRLTVL.

CDR3 loop: CSAGGQVAYEQYF. The CDR3 nucleotides read TGCAGTGCCGGAGGGCAGGTAGCCTACGAGCAGTACTTC. The rearrangement uses TRBV20-1 and TRBJ2-7; TRBD2 is a possible D gene (6 bases). Trimming took off 6 bases at V and 2 bases at J, with 14 bases between the two ends. Germline values: CDR1 DFQATT, CDR2 SNEGSKA (reference sequence). The CDR3 is 13 amino acids.

There are a few counts of this clonotype. CDR3 loop: CSVEAPGQISYNEQFF. CDR3 nucleotides: TGCAGCGTTGAAGCCCCAGGACAAATCTCCTACAATGAGCAGTTCTTC. The genes are TRBV29-1 and TRBJ2-1, with D possibly being TRBD1 (5 bases). V lost 1 base and J lost 0, with 13 bases in between. This CDR3 region has 16 residues. The germline V gene encodes CDR1 SQVTM and CDR2 ANQGSEA.

The genes are TRBV10-3 and TRBJ2-3; 11 nucleotides match TRBD2. V was clipped by 10 bases and J by 0 bases; unmatched bases: 12. Germline lookup yields CDR1 ENHRY and CDR2 SYGVKD. The CDR3 totals 17 residues. CDR3 sequence (DNA): TGTGCCACCCTACCCTTACTAGCGGGGGTCAGCACAGATACGCAGTATTTT. Amino acids: CATLPLLAGVSTDTQYF.

The chain recombines TRBV10-3 with TRBJ2-1; tentatively, D is TRBD1 (6 bases). The CDR3 has 15 residues. Germline assignment: CDR1 ENHRY and CDR2 SYGVKD. V dropped 2 bases and J dropped 0 bases, with 8 bases sitting between them. In nucleotides, the CDR3 is TGTGCCATCAGTGAGGACAGGAGCTCCTACAATGAGCAGTTCTTC. Translating gives CAISEDRSSYNEQFF.